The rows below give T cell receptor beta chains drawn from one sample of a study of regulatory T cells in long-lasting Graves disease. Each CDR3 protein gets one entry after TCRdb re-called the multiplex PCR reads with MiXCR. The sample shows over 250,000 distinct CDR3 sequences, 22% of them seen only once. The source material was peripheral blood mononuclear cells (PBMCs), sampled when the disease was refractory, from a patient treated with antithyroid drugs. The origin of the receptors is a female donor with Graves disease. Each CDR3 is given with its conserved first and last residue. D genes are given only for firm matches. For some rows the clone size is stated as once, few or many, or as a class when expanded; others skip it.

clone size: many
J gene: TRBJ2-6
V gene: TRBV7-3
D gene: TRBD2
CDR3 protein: CASSPGTSGSGANVLTF
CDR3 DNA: TGTGCCAGCAGCCCCGGGACTAGCGGCTCTGGGGCCAACGTCCTGACTTTC

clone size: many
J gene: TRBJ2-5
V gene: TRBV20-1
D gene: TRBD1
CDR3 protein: CSALTRGQGGQETQYF
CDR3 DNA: TGCAGTGCCCTGACGAGGGGACAGGGGGGGCAAGAGACCCAGTACTTC

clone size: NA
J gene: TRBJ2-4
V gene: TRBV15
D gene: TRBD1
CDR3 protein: CATSRVPSSGQGHQNIQYF
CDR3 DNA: TGTGCCACCAGCAGAGTTCCATCGTCTGGACAGGGACATCAAAACATTCAGTACTTC

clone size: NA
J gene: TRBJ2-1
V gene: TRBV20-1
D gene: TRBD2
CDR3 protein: CSASAGTSVGHEQFF
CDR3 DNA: TGCAGTGCCTCTGCCGGGACTAGCGTAGGCCATGAGCAGTTCTTC

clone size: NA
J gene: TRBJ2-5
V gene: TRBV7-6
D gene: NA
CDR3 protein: CASSSRLEETQYF
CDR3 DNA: TGTGCCAGCAGCTCTAGACTAGAAGAGACCCAGTACTTC

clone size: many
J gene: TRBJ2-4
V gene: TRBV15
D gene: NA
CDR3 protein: CATSRDRLSEAQSKNIQYF
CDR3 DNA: TGTGCCACCAGCAGAGATCGTTTGAGTGAGGCCCAGTCCAAAAACATTCAGTACTTC

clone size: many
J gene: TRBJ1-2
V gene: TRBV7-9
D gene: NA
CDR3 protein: CASSLARGFIEGYTF
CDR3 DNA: TGTGCCAGCAGCTTAGCGCGGGGGTTTATTGAGGGCTACACCTTC

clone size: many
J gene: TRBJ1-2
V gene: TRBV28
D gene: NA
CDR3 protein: CASRETSISGGYTF
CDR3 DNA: TGTGCCAGCAGAGAAACTTCGATCTCGGGTGGCTACACCTTC

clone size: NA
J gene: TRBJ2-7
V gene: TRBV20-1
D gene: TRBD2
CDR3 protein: CSARARGGTSATYEQYF
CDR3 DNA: TGCAGTGCTAGAGCCCGGGGGGGGACTAGCGCGACCTACGAGCAGTACTTC

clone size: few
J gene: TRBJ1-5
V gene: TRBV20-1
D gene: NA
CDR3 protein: CSARGDSNQPQHF
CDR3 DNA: TGCAGTGCTAGGGGGGATAGCAATCAGCCCCAGCATTTT

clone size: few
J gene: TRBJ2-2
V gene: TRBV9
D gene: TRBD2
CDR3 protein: CASSPKREYTGELFF
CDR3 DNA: TGTGCCAGCAGCCCTAAGCGGGAGTACACCGGGGAGCTGTTTTTT

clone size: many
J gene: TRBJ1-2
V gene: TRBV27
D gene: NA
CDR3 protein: CASSRERTAAGYTF
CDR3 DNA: TGTGCCAGCAGTCGAGAGAGGACAGCCGCTGGCTACACCTTC